Reported below is one T cell receptor (beta chain). The CDR3 is 13 amino acids. In germline, CDR1 is SGHNT, CDR2 YENEEA. V shed 8 bases, J shed 8 bases, and the junction held 6 bases outside the gene matches. These data originate in a study of blood T cell repertoires in COVID-19. Whole-study context: COVID-19 samples from acute and convalescent phases originated in the United States, Italy and Spain. T cells, B-cell-depleted T cells, or PBMCs provided the cDNA or gDNA that served as material.

Original analysis: Amplification of reference gene primers was used by the study to estimate nucleated cell counts. Using immunoSEQ multiplex PCR, the repertoire was profiled, and TCRdb retains in-frame clones only, with some absent. The V and J calls and the clone size are those of that table, but D and trimming were determined from the DNA. The sample comprises roughly 120,000 clones, 80% to 90% of which are singletons, and less than 30% rests with the top ten. The sample was peripheral blood. This sequence joins TRBV11-3 and TRBJ2-1; TRBD2 matches 10 bases. This receptor was taken from a woman in her 70s with acute or convalescent COVID-19. DNA for the CDR3: TGTGCCAGCCGGAGCGGGGGGGCTTATGAGCAGTTCTTC. Amino acids: CASRSGGAYEQFF.